This TCR beta chain is drawn from a study of CD8 T cells in ankylosing spondylitis. Study-level points and caveats: Reported data indicate significant enrichment of disease-linked clones within matched ankylosing spondylitis synovial fluid. Several highly homologous variants formed a TCR beta motif that appeared characteristic of ankylosing spondylitis blood. Those disease-linked clones were CD8+; they were also relatively rare in peripheral blood.

Making use of molecular barcodes, quantitative 5'-RACE generated TCR beta libraries. TCRdb ran MiXCR on the 5' RACE reads and lists one entry per CDR3 protein. The sample includes 150,000 to 200,000 distinct CDR3 sequences, under 14% of them seen just once. V dropped 1 base and J dropped 3 bases, with 22 bases sitting between them. The CDR3 has 18 amino acids. Germline V CDR1 and CDR2: SGHVS, FQNEAQ. On this clonotype: As yet, its antigen is unknown.

Sequencing was carried out using blood, either unsorted or a sorted T cell fraction (not recorded which). The genes are TRBV7-8 and TRBJ2-7; no clear D. The sequence was collected from a male donor with ankylosing spondylitis or in good health (not recorded which). CDR3 bases: TGTGCCAGCAGCTTAGAGGCCAGCTCCCCCAACTCGCACTACGAGCAGTACTTC. Protein product: CASSLEASSPNSHYEQYF.